This T cell receptor (beta chain) was recovered during a study of beta chain features in type 1 diabetes. This clone was counted between two and nine times. Reverse transcribing all isolated RNA meant expressed TCRB transcripts were sequenced. Data came from immunoSEQ multiplex PCR; TCRdb stores just in-frame clones and leaves some out. The sample holds roughly 380,000 clones; 15% to 20% are singletons and the top ten take around 0.044%. V was pared by 5 bases and J by 1 base, with 5 bases of the junction left unmatched. The CDR3 contains 15 residues. From germline, CDR1 is SGHAT and CDR2 FQNNGV. The sample taken for sequencing was naive CD4+ T cells from blood. The clonotype was recovered from a woman aged 18-29 years in good health. The V gene is TRBV11-2, the J gene TRBJ2-7, with 10 bases aligning to TRBD2. The CDR3 is CASSPEGLASYEQYF. Here the CDR3 DNA reads TGTGCCAGCAGCCCCGAGGGACTAGCGTCCTACGAGCAGTACTTC.